This is a list of T cell receptor beta chains from one sample in a study of T-cell memory formation after mild COVID-19. TCRdb called the 5' RACE reads again in MiXCR, with one record for every CDR3 protein. The profile shows 190,000 or so distinct CDR3 sequences, 20% to 25% of them singletons. The source material was PBMCs or a T cell subset sorted from them (not recorded which). Receptors originate from an adult woman who had mild COVID-19 (a few samples of this study predate the infection). Cell type and time point are not known. The CDR3 runs from the conserved cysteine through the conserved F or W. The D gene is left open where the match is weak. The size field is filled for only some rows; it gives once, few, many or a size class.

J: TRBJ2-7
D: TRBD1
V: TRBV7-2
size: few
DNA: TGTGCCAGCAGCCGAACCGGGGACAGCTCCTACGAGCAGTACTTC
CDR3: CASSRTGDSSYEQYF

J: TRBJ2-3
D: -
V: TRBV7-3
size: -
DNA: TGTGCCAGCAGCTTAACTGCTTTCAGAACTAGCACAGATACGCAGTATTTT
CDR3: CASSLTAFRTSTDTQYF

J: TRBJ2-2
D: -
V: TRBV4-2
size: few
DNA: TGTGCCAGCACCTGGGGAGCGGAGAACACCGGGGAGCTGTTTTTT
CDR3: CASTWGAENTGELFF

J: TRBJ2-3
D: TRBD1
V: TRBV20-1
size: few
DNA: TGCAGTGCTAGAGACCGACAGGGCCCCACAGATACGCAGTATTTT
CDR3: CSARDRQGPTDTQYF

J: TRBJ2-3
D: TRBD2
V: TRBV24-1
size: -
DNA: TGTGCCACCAGTGACTATCCGACTAGCCCCACAGATACGCAGTATTTT
CDR3: CATSDYPTSPTDTQYF

J: TRBJ2-5
D: -
V: TRBV9
size: -
DNA: TGTGCCAGCAGCCTCGACAGTAGCGAGACCCAGTACTTC
CDR3: CASSLDSSETQYF

J: TRBJ2-1
D: -
V: TRBV20-1
size: -
DNA: TGCAGCACCCTTGAGCAGTTCTTC
CDR3: CSTLEQFF

J: TRBJ2-7
D: TRBD2
V: TRBV28
size: -
DNA: TGTGCCAGCAGTTTATCCCACGGGGGGAACTACGAGCAGTACTTC
CDR3: CASSLSHGGNYEQYF

J: TRBJ2-3
D: TRBD1
V: TRBV7-8
size: few
DNA: TGTGCCAGCAGATGGGCCGGGACAGGGGGCGAATTAGCGGATACGCAGTATTTT
CDR3: CASRWAGTGGELADTQYF

J: TRBJ1-2
D: -
V: TRBV9
size: -
DNA: TGTGCCAGCAGCGTAGAGTCGGGGTTGGGGGGCGATGGCTACACCTTC
CDR3: CASSVESGLGGDGYTF

J: TRBJ1-1
D: -
V: TRBV20-1
size: many
DNA: TGCAGTGCCTGGGAACAGACAAACACTGAAGCTTTCTTT
CDR3: CSAWEQTNTEAFF

J: TRBJ2-7
D: -
V: TRBV7-9
size: few
DNA: TGTGCCAGCACCCTCTCTGGGAGGACAGATTACGAGCAGTACTTC
CDR3: CASTLSGRTDYEQYF

J: TRBJ2-1
D: TRBD1
V: TRBV27
size: -
DNA: TGTGCCAGCAGTTTGGGCCAGGGGGCGAATGAGCAGTTCTTC
CDR3: CASSLGQGANEQFF

J: TRBJ2-1
D: TRBD2
V: TRBV6-4
size: few
DNA: TGTGCCAGCAAGGGCCTAGCGGGGGGCAATGAGCAGTTCTTC
CDR3: CASKGLAGGNEQFF

J: TRBJ1-1
D: TRBD1
V: TRBV7-6
size: -
DNA: TGTGCCAGCAGCTCCACGACAGGGGGCACTGAAGCTTTCTTT
CDR3: CASSSTTGGTEAFF

J: TRBJ1-2
D: -
V: TRBV20-1
size: -
DNA: TGCAGTGCTAGAGATCGAACAGGGTTCAAATATGGCTACACCTTC
CDR3: CSARDRTGFKYGYTF

J: TRBJ2-2
D: -
V: TRBV12-3/TRBV12-4
size: few
DNA: TGTGCCAGCAGCCCAGGGGCAGGGCAGTCGAACACCGGGGAGCTGTTTTTT
CDR3: CASSPGAGQSNTGELFF

J: TRBJ2-5
D: -
V: TRBV19
size: few
DNA: TGTGCCAGTAGTGACAGGACTCAAGAGACCCAGTACTTC
CDR3: CASSDRTQETQYF

J: TRBJ1-6
D: -
V: TRBV5-6
size: -
DNA: TGTGCCAGCAGCCAAATTCGCGCCGAGGCGGTAAATTCACCCCTCCACTTT
CDR3: CASSQIRAEAVNSPLHF

J: TRBJ1-1
D: TRBD1
V: TRBV7-9
size: -
DNA: TGTGCCAGCAGCTTACTGGAGGGGGCCGAGGCTTTCTTT
CDR3: CASSLLEGAEAFF

J: TRBJ2-1
D: -
V: TRBV6-4
size: few
DNA: TGTGCCAGCAGTGACTCGGCCAAGGGGGGGTACAATGAGCAGTTCTTC
CDR3: CASSDSAKGGYNEQFF

J: TRBJ2-7
D: TRBD2
V: TRBV5-4
size: few
DNA: TGTGCCAGCAGCAGACTAGCGGGAGCACGCGAGCAGTACTTC
CDR3: CASSRLAGAREQYF

J: TRBJ2-3
D: -
V: TRBV6-4
size: few
DNA: TGTGCCAGCAGTGACGGGGGCGGGAGCACAGATACGCAGTATTTT
CDR3: CASSDGGGSTDTQYF

J: TRBJ2-5
D: TRBD2
V: TRBV5-6
size: -
DNA: TGTGCCAGCAGCTTGTATGGGCTAGCGGGAGTCGAAGAGACCCAGTACTTC
CDR3: CASSLYGLAGVEETQYF

J: TRBJ1-2
D: TRBD1
V: TRBV10-2
size: few
DNA: TGCGCCAGCAGTGAGTCTACAGGGGTGTTCGAAGGCTACACCTTC
CDR3: CASSESTGVFEGYTF

J: TRBJ1-5
D: -
V: TRBV7-9
size: few
DNA: TGTGCCAGCAGCTTAAGTTATAGCAATCAGCCCCAGCATTTT
CDR3: CASSLSYSNQPQHF

J: TRBJ2-1
D: -
V: TRBV7-9
size: -
DNA: TGTGCCAGCACCAACAGTTTGGTTGAGCAGTTCTTC
CDR3: CASTNSLVEQFF

J: TRBJ1-1
D: -
V: TRBV27
size: -
DNA: TGTTCCAGCAGTCCTGGACGGTTCGCTGAAGCTTTCTTT
CDR3: CSSSPGRFAEAFF

J: TRBJ2-2
D: TRBD2
V: TRBV2
size: -
DNA: TGTGCCAGCACAGCGGGGGGGTACACCGGGGAGCTGTTTTTT
CDR3: CASTAGGYTGELFF

J: TRBJ2-2
D: TRBD2
V: TRBV7-3
size: few
DNA: TGTGCCAGCAGCGCTCCGACTAGCGGGGGGCTGAACACCGGGGAGCTGTTTTTT
CDR3: CASSAPTSGGLNTGELFF

J: TRBJ1-1
D: TRBD1
V: TRBV12-3/TRBV12-4
size: -
DNA: TGTGCCAGCAGTCTGACCGCGACAGGGACCACTGAAGCTTTCTTT
CDR3: CASSLTATGTTEAFF

J: TRBJ1-5
D: TRBD1
V: TRBV4-2
size: -
DNA: TGTGCCAGCAGCCACTTGACAGGGGAGCAGCCCCAGCATTTT
CDR3: CASSHLTGEQPQHF

J: TRBJ2-7
D: -
V: TRBV12-3/TRBV12-4
size: few
DNA: TGTGCCAGCACCTGGACGGACCCCTACGAGCAGTACTTC
CDR3: CASTWTDPYEQYF

J: TRBJ2-7
D: -
V: TRBV10-3
size: few
DNA: TGTGCCATCAGTGACCCGAAAGGGGCCCCCTACGAGCAGTACTTC
CDR3: CAISDPKGAPYEQYF

J: TRBJ2-2
D: TRBD2
V: TRBV7-2
size: few
DNA: TGTGCCAGCGGCCTGGGGCTAGCGGGAGGGCCATGGGAGCTGTTTTTT
CDR3: CASGLGLAGGPWELFF

J: TRBJ1-2
D: TRBD1
V: TRBV24-1
size: -
DNA: TGTGCCACCAGTGAGTCGGGACAGGGATATGGCTACACCTTC
CDR3: CATSESGQGYGYTF

J: TRBJ1-1
D: -
V: TRBV4-1
size: -
DNA: TGCGCCAGCAGCCCCTTTAGACAGGAGAACTCGAACACTGAAGCTTTCTTT
CDR3: CASSPFRQENSNTEAFF

J: TRBJ2-7
D: -
V: TRBV29-1
size: -
DNA: TGCAGCGTTGAAGGGCCTACGGGAAGGAGATACGAGCAGTACTTC
CDR3: CSVEGPTGRRYEQYF